This T cell receptor beta chain was retrieved from a study of blood T cell repertoires in COVID-19 (TCRdb year 2020). Turning to the overall study: Samples from collaborators originated in the United States, Italy and Spain and spanned both the acute and convalescent phases of COVID-19. HLA class I and class II types, where available, came from metadata supplied by the sample provider rather than from assay-based typing. The samples were drawn from the first 160 participants of the ongoing ImmuneRACE study and from 1,254 subjects provided by 6 global collaborators. The prospective study material was composed of cDNA or gDNA derived from T cells, B-cell-depleted T cells, or PBMCs. Nearly every sample came with metadata listing a de-identified subject ID, COVID-19 status, age in years and sex. The repertoires were released in a freely available public database intended as a resource for research on the immune response to SARS-CoV-2. Deeply sampled blood TCRbeta repertoires from subjects exposed to, actively infected with, or recovered from COVID-19 were included in the dataset.

Overall results and qualifications from the work: The amount of clinical and demographic metadata varied by source and participant and was provided uncurated.

V is pared back by 3 bases and J by 2 bases, with 4 bases lying between the germline termini. Including cysteine and phenylalanine, the CDR3 has 12 amino acids. CDR3 DNA is the only sequence kept; it has 36 bases, read in frame from the first base. A remark on this clone: Its antigen remains undetermined. No base-level quality is on record; no much larger clone is a single base apart. The same CDR3 is also encoded by other DNA sequences in this sample.

In the prospective study, participants were roughly 18 to 100 years old, resided in about two dozen geographic areas of the United States, and were enrolled through a virtual design. In the prospective study, cohorts were assigned on the basis of participant-reported clinical history obtained from a screening survey and a study questionnaire. In the prospective study, mobile phlebotomists collected whole blood, serum and a nasopharyngeal or oropharyngeal swab from each participant. Participants in the prospective study had the option to provide additional blood draws and questionnaires over an approximately 2-month period. Prospective study blood samples were shipped either frozen or at room temperature before DNA extraction. The immunoSEQ Assay, a bias-controlled multiplex PCR, was used to amplify TCRbeta CDR3 regions from genomic DNA. The authors processed their data as follows. Within the assay, amplification of reference gene primers was used to estimate how many nucleated cells each sample contained. To quantify the absolute abundance of each unique TCRbeta CDR3 rearrangement, sequence reads were collapsed and filtered. Productive Simpson clonality was computed per sample as the square root of Simpson's diversity index over productive rearrangements. The source is immuneACCESS, and TCRdb retained only in-frame sequences with V and J called. Part of the clones is not carried over; for the studies checked, unresolved V genes explain less than half of this, and the remainder is unexplained. The V and J calls and the clone size are those of that table, but D and trimming were determined from the DNA. The sample table contains around 260,000 clones; only one count was recorded for roughly 80% of them. The ten most abundant clones make up approximately 4.5% of the sample.

Specimen: PBMCs or T cells enriched from blood (not recorded which). The chain employs TRBV12-3 or TRBV12-4 and TRBJ1-1, with no confidently assigned D gene. The TCR was taken from a man in his thirties or forties with acute COVID-19. The nucleotide sequence reads TGTGCCAGCAGTTTCAGAAACACTGAAGCTTTCTTT. This gives the protein CASSFRNTEAFF.